These 19 T cell receptor beta chains were sequenced from one sample in a study of cytomegalovirus exposure and HLA in healthy donors (dated by TCRdb to about 2017). The library was prepared using the immunoSEQ multiplex PCR assay. A mixture of 60 forward primers for TCR Vbeta segments and 13 reverse primers for TCR Jbeta segments was used in the multiplex PCR. This immuneACCESS table, as held by TCRdb, lists in-frame sequences with V and J called but not all clones. Of the missing ones, under half trace to an unresolved V gene in checked studies; the others have no known cause. For this sample there are 150,000 to 200,000 clones; roughly 86% appear just once. Approximately 2% of the sample is held by the ten biggest clonotypes. The sequencing sample was made of PBMCs. The receptors derive from a woman between 18 and 30 years old in good health and CMV-seronegative.

Comments on this clone: Other DNA variants within this sample encode the same CDR3. V gene TRBV5-1 combines with J gene TRBJ1-4; 10 bases match TRBD1. The CDR3 is 13 amino acids. The junction had 10 bases not matched to a gene; V was cut back by 8 bases and J by 12 bases. Germline CDR1 SGHRS, CDR2 YFSETQ. CDR3 DNA sequence: TGCGCCAGTAGCGGAGACAGGGGGCGCGAACTGTTTTTT. Protein product: CASSGDRGRELFF.

This clone was counted between two and nine times. This chain joins TRBV27 and TRBJ1-5; 7 bases match TRBD1. This CDR3 has 14 residues. V shed 2 bases and J 6 bases; nucleotides not matched to a gene: 4. The germline V gene encodes CDR1 MNHEY and CDR2 SMNVEV (reference sequence). The CDR3 loop is CASSLTGAGQPQHF. For the CDR3, the DNA is TGTGCCAGCAGTTTAACAGGGGCGGGTCAGCCCCAGCATTTT.

The chain recombines TRBV29-1 with TRBJ2-6; no clear D. Trimming removed 3 bases from V and 2 bases from J, with 5 bases in between. Germline values: CDR1 SQVTM, CDR2 ANQGSEA. CDR3 length: 13 amino acids. CDR3 residues: CSVDPAGANVLTF. In nucleotides, the CDR3 is TGCAGCGTTGATCCGGCTGGGGCCAACGTCCTGACTTTC.

The rearrangement joins TRBV6-6 to TRBJ2-7; 11 bases fit TRBD2. There are 14 residues in the CDR3. V was clipped by 7 bases and J by 7 bases; unmatched bases: 9. CDR1 and CDR2 (germline): MNHNY, SVGAGI (reference sequence). CDR3 sequence reads: CASTSSGRPGEQYF. CDR3 DNA: TGTGCCAGCACCTCTAGCGGGAGGCCGGGGGAGCAGTACTTC.

This clone appeared once. The J gene is TRBJ2-7, the V gene TRBV19; D possibly corresponds to TRBD2 (7 bases). Germline-derived CDR1 and CDR2 are LNHDA and SQIVND (reference sequence). CDR3 length equals 15 residues. Trimming left V 4 bases short and J 2 bases short, with 15 bases between. The CDR3 DNA sequence: TGTGCCAGTAGTACGGGGGGCAATCTCCCCTACGAGCAGTACTTC. Translating gives CASSTGGNLPYEQYF. Full variable domain (outside the CDR3, taken from reference TRBV19 and TRBJ2-7): DGGITQSPKYLFRKEGQNVTLSCEQNLNHDAMYWYRQDPGQGLRLIYYSQIVNDFQKGDIAEGYSVSREKKESFPLTVTSAQKNPTAFYLCASSTGGNLPYEQYFGPGTRLTVT.

The chain recombines TRBV19 with TRBJ2-7; 7 bases are a match to TRBD1. The CDR3 sequence is 15 residues long. Germline V gene lookup returns CDR1 LNHDA and CDR2 SQIVND (reference sequence). The junction had 7 bases not matched to a gene; V was cut back by 1 base and J by 4 bases. The CDR3 is CASSIAGRGSYEQYF. In DNA, the CDR3 is TGTGCCAGTAGTATAGCCGGCAGGGGGTCGTACGAGCAGTACTTC. Full variable domain (outside the CDR3, taken from reference TRBV19 and TRBJ2-7): DGGITQSPKYLFRKEGQNVTLSCEQNLNHDAMYWYRQDPGQGLRLIYYSQIVNDFQKGDIAEGYSVSREKKESFPLTVTSAQKNPTAFYLCASSIAGRGSYEQYFGPGTRLTVT.

This chain connects TRBV2 to TRBJ1-2, with 9 nucleotides matching TRBD1. The CDR3 is made up of 15 amino acids. With V trimmed by 6 bases and J by 6 bases, 11 bases remained unmatched. Germline loops: CDR1 SNHLY, CDR2 FYNNEI. The CDR3 sequence is CASRRGDRDFDGYTF. The DNA for the CDR3 is TGTGCCAGCAGGAGAGGGGACAGGGATTTTGATGGCTACACCTTC. Supplemented by reference TRBV2 and TRBJ1-2, the full variable domain reads EPEVTQTPSHQVTQMGQEVILRCVPISNHLYFYWYRQILGQKVEFLVSFYNNEISEKSEIFDDQFSVERPDGSNFTLKIRSTKLEDSAMYFCASRRGDRDFDGYTFGSGTRLTVV.

The rearrangement uses TRBV7-9 and TRBJ2-7; 8 positions agree with TRBD1. The germline V gene encodes CDR1 SEHNR and CDR2 FQNEAQ (reference sequence). Trimming removed 4 bases from V and 0 bases from J; junction bases left unmatched: 2. The CDR3 spans 14 residues. The CDR3 sequence is CASSSDRGSYEQYF. The DNA of the CDR3 is TGTGCCAGCAGCTCCGACAGGGGCTCCTACGAGCAGTACTTC.

This clone came up a few times. This CDR3 is also generated by other DNA sequences in the sample. The chain is built from TRBV4-1 and TRBJ2-1; 10 positions match TRBD2. Looked up from germline, CDR1 is MGHRA and CDR2 is YSYEKL. CDR3 length equals 16 residues. V was clipped by 0 bases and J by 2 bases; unmatched bases: 1. As DNA, the CDR3 is TGCGCCAGCAGCCAAGAAGGACTAGCGGCCTACAATGAGCAGTTCTTC. It specifies CASSQEGLAAYNEQFF.

The gene calls are TRBV19 and TRBJ1-2; D possibly corresponds to TRBD1 (6 bases). Germline assignment: CDR1 LNHDA and CDR2 SQIVND (reference sequence). The CDR3 covers 13 residues. Trimming stripped 6 bases from V and 5 bases from J, with 13 bases between. The DNA for the CDR3 is TGTGCCAGTAGGGGAGGGACACCTTATGGCTACACCTTC. Its translation is CASRGGTPYGYTF.

Details on this clone: Other DNA sequences in the sample encode the same CDR3. The CDR3: CASSLGQGNNEQFF. The CDR3 coding sequence is TGCGCCAGCAGCTTGGGTCAGGGAAACAATGAGCAGTTCTTC. The chain links TRBV5-1 to TRBJ2-1, with D possibly TRBD1 on 5 matching bases. This CDR3 has 14 residues. The ends were cut back, 0 bases at V and 5 bases at J, with 9 bases in the middle. Germline V gives CDR1 SGHRS, CDR2 YFSETQ.

V usage is TRBV9 and J usage is TRBJ1-3; the D gene is possibly TRBD1 (6 bases). The germline CDR1 and CDR2 sequences are SGDLS and YYNGEE. V lost 2 bases, J lost 4 bases, and 16 bases lay in between. CDR3 length: 16 residues. The CDR3 loop is CASSVPLTGSGNTIYF. As DNA, the CDR3 is TGTGCCAGCAGCGTGCCACTAACAGGGTCCGGAAACACCATATATTTT.

This rearrangement joins TRBV13 to TRBJ2-5; D perhaps matches TRBD2 (6 bases). The tail of the sequence fits TRBJ2-7 better, so the J call may be wrong. This CDR3 has 14 residues. CDR1 and CDR2 (germline): PRHDT, FYEKMQ (reference sequence). CDR3 region: CASSLVGGPYEQYF. For the CDR3, the DNA is TGTGCCAGCAGCTTAGTCGGGGGACCCTACGAGCAGTACTTC.

V is TRBV27 and J is TRBJ2-2; 7 bases are a match to TRBD1. Unmatched junction bases numbered 3, after V lost 4 bases and J lost 7 bases. The CDR3 covers 13 residues. The germline CDR1 and CDR2 sequences are MNHEY and SMNVEV (reference sequence). CDR3 amino acids: CASSSQGIGELFF. The DNA of the CDR3 is TGTGCCAGCAGTTCACAGGGGATCGGGGAGCTGTTTTTT.

The chain is built from TRBV10-2 and TRBJ1-3; possible D gene TRBD1, 6 bases. Trimming cost V 3 bases and J 0 bases, with 9 bases left between them. This CDR3 contains 15 residues. Germline lookup yields CDR1 WSHSY and CDR2 SAAADI. The CDR3 is CASSDNRDSGNTIYF. Here the CDR3 DNA reads TGCGCCAGCAGTGACAACAGGGACTCTGGAAACACCATATATTTT.

This sequence joins TRBV7-3 and TRBJ2-2, with D uncertain. The CDR3 extends over 12 amino acids. Germline CDR1 SGHTA, CDR2 FQGTGA. Trimming removed 2 bases from V and 6 bases from J, with 4 bases in between. CDR3 residues: CASSLYSGELFF. CDR3 nucleotides: TGTGCCAGCAGCTTATATTCCGGGGAGCTGTTTTTT.

The chain joins TRBV9 to TRBJ1-2; D is uncertain. Per the germline V gene, CDR1 is SGDLS and CDR2 is YYNGEE. The CDR3 sequence is 17 residues long. V was trimmed by 1 base and J by 7 bases, leaving 23 bases between them. CDR3 bases: TGTGCCAGCAGCGTATCTAGCCTGGGAGGTTTTGGAGGTGGCTACACCTTC. Protein: CASSVSSLGGFGGGYTF.

This clone appeared once. The chain couples TRBV2 to TRBJ1-2; no reliable D call. This CDR3 contains 10 residues. Germline values: CDR1 SNHLY, CDR2 FYNNEI. V gave up 6 bases and J gave up 8 bases, with 7 bases separating them. The CDR3 DNA reads as TGTGCCAGCAGGTCGACAGGCTACACCTTC. This codes for CASRSTGYTF.

The rearrangement links TRBV13 to TRBJ2-5; 9 nucleotides align to TRBD2. The germline V gene has CDR1 PRHDT and CDR2 FYEKMQ (reference sequence). V dropped 0 bases and J dropped 11; count of bases not matched to a gene: 22. The CDR3 is made up of 19 amino acids. For the CDR3, the DNA is TGTGCCAGCAGCTTAGGTGCTAGCGGGATGATGTTGGCCGCGAGGGAGCAGTACTTC. Its protein is CASSLGASGMMLAAREQYF.